This T cell receptor (beta chain) is from a study of cytomegalovirus exposure and HLA in healthy donors. Study in general: The study placed less than 90% of its approximately 400 genotyped donors in the Caucasian-associated ancestry cluster. Findings of the study overall: Presence/absence analyses took donor sequencing depth as roughly uniform.

J gave up 2 bases and V 6 bases, and 9 bases lay outside the gene matches. CDR3 length: 15 residues. CDR1 SNHLY and CDR2 FYNNEI come from the germline V gene. Primers: 60 Vbeta forward and 13 Jbeta reverse. The table came from immunoSEQ multiplex PCR; TCRdb's copy has only in-frame clones and leaves some out. The sample contains 90,000 to 120,000 clones, around 72% of which appear only once. In the case of this clone: Its antigen is as yet unknown.

V gene TRBV2 combines with J gene TRBJ2-5; 7 nucleotides line up with TRBD1. This receptor was taken from a woman between 40 and 55 years old in good health and CMV-seropositive. Sequenced input: PBMCs. DNA for the CDR3: TGTGCCAGCAGCCAACTTACAGGGGAGCAAGAGACCCAGTACTTC. Protein sequence: CASSQLTGEQETQYF.